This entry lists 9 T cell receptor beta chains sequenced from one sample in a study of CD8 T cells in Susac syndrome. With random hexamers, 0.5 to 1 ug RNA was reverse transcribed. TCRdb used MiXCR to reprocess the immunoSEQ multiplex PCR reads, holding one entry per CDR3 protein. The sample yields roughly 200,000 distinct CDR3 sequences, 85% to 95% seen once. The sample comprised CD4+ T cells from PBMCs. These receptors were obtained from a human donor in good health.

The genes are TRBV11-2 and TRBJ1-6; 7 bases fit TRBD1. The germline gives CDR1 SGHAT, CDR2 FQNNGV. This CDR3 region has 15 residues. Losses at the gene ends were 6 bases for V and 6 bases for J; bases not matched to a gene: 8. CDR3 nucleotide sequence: TGTGCCAGCAGATCCGGGACAGCCTTTAATTCACCCCTCCACTTT. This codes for CASRSGTAFNSPLHF.

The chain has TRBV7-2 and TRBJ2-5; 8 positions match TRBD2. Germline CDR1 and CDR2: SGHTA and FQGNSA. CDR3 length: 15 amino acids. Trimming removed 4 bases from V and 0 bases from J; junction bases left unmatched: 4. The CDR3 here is CASSSGGVHQETQYF. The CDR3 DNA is TGTGCCAGCAGCTCCGGGGGGGTCCACCAAGAGACCCAGTACTTC.

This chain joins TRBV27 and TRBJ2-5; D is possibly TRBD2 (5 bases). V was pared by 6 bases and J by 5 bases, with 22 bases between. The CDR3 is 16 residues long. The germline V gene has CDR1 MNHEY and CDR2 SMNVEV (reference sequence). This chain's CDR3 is CASSQAGLSQVETQYF. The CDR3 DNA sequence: TGTGCCAGCAGCCAAGCCGGACTCTCCCAGGTGGAGACCCAGTACTTC.

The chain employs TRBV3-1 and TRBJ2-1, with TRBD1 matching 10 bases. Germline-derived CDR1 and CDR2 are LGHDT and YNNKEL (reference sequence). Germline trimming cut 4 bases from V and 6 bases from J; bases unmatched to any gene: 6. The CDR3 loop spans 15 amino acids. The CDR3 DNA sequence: TGTGCCAGCAGCCGACCGGGACAGGGGTCCAATGAGCAGTTCTTC. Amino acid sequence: CASSRPGQGSNEQFF.

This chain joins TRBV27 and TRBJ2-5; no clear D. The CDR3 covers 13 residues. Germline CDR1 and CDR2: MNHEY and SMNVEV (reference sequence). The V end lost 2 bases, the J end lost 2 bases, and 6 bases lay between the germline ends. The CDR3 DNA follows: TGTGCCAGCAGTTTAAGGGAACAAGAGACCCAGTACTTC. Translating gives CASSLREQETQYF.

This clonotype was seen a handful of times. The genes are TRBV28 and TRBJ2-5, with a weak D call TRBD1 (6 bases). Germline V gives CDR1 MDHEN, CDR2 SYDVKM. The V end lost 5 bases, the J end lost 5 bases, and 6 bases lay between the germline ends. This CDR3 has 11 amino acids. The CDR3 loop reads CASSTGETQYF. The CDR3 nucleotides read TGTGCCAGCAGTACAGGGGAGACCCAGTACTTC.

The CDR3 region is CASTYAARASSGYTF. The CDR3 DNA reads as TGTGCCAGCACCTACGCCGCCAGGGCGAGCTCCGGCTACACCTTC. The V call is TRBV6-6, the J call TRBJ1-2, with D possibly matching TRBD1 (5 bases). V was clipped by 7 bases and J by 8 bases, with 23 bases between them. Germline V gene lookup returns CDR1 MNHNY and CDR2 SVGAGI (reference sequence). The CDR3 length is 15 residues.

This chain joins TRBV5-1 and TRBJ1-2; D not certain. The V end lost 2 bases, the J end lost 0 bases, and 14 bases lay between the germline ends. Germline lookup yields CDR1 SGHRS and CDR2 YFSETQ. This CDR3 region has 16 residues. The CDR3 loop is CASSLGGSSANYGYTF. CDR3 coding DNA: TGCGCCAGCAGCTTAGGAGGATCTTCAGCTAACTATGGCTACACCTTC.

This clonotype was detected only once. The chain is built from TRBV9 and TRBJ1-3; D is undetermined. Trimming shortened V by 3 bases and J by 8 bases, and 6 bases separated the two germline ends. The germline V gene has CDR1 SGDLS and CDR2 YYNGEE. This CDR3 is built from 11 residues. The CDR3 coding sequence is TGTGCCAGCAGCGGGCGGGACACCATATATTTT. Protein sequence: CASSGRDTIYF.